These T cell receptor beta chains were read from a single sample in a study of radiotherapy plus CTLA-4 blockade in lung cancer. The data were produced by immunoSEQ multiplex PCR, yet TCRdb's version contains in-frame clones alone and is incomplete. This sample has roughly 98,000 clones; around 83% occur once, and the top ten carry roughly 15%. Sequenced material: peripheral blood, taken from a patient treated with radiotherapy plus ipilimumab. Receptors originate from a human donor with non-small cell lung cancer that progressed on radiotherapy plus ipilimumab. Both conserved end residues are part of each CDR3. The order of the fields is V gene, D gene, clone size, J gene, CDR3 protein, CDR3 DNA. A D gene is named only where the DNA matches it firmly. The listing skips clone size in some rows; elsewhere it reads once, few, many or a size class.

v_gene: TRBV27; d_gene: NA; abundance: NA; j_gene: TRBJ2-1; CDR3aa: CASSKGTAAYNEQFF; CDR3nt: TGTGCCAGCAGTAAGGGGACGGCTGCCTACAATGAGCAGTTCTTC
v_gene: TRBV30; d_gene: NA; abundance: NA; j_gene: TRBJ2-7; CDR3aa: CAWSKGPLGTYEQYF; CDR3nt: TGTGCCTGGAGTAAGGGGCCCTTGGGGACCTACGAGCAGTACTTC
v_gene: TRBV5-6; d_gene: NA; abundance: NA; j_gene: TRBJ2-7; CDR3aa: CASSSGSYEQYF; CDR3nt: TGTGCCAGCAGCTCTGGCTCCTACGAGCAGTACTTC
v_gene: TRBV5-1; d_gene: TRBD2; abundance: NA; j_gene: TRBJ2-5; CDR3aa: CASSLEASGETQYF; CDR3nt: TGCGCCAGCAGCTTGGAGGCTAGCGGAGAGACCCAGTACTTC
v_gene: TRBV7-7; d_gene: NA; abundance: once; j_gene: TRBJ2-7; CDR3aa: CASSLARGYEQYF; CDR3nt: TGTGCTAGCAGCTTAGCCCGGGGCTACGAGCAGTACTTC
v_gene: TRBV5-1; d_gene: NA; abundance: NA; j_gene: TRBJ1-1; CDR3aa: CASSRETNTEAFF; CDR3nt: TGCGCCAGCAGCCGGGAAACGAACACTGAAGCTTTCTTT
v_gene: TRBV29-1; d_gene: NA; abundance: once; j_gene: TRBJ1-3; CDR3aa: CSVADWGGGNTIYF; CDR3nt: TGCAGCGTTGCTGACTGGGGAGGTGGAAACACCATATATTTT
v_gene: TRBV6-5; d_gene: NA; abundance: NA; j_gene: TRBJ1-1; CDR3aa: CASSYLGGAEAFF; CDR3nt: TGTGCCAGCAGTTACTTGGGGGGCGCTGAAGCTTTCTTT
v_gene: TRBV19; d_gene: TRBD1; abundance: NA; j_gene: TRBJ1-4; CDR3aa: CASGTVQLNEKLFF; CDR3nt: TGTGCCAGCGGGACAGTCCAACTTAATGAAAAACTGTTTTTT
v_gene: TRBV27; d_gene: NA; abundance: NA; j_gene: TRBJ2-3; CDR3aa: CASLASLRTDTQYF; CDR3nt: TGTGCCAGCCTGGCTAGTCTACGCACAGATACGCAGTATTTT
v_gene: TRBV19; d_gene: NA; abundance: NA; j_gene: TRBJ2-3; CDR3aa: CVQSTDTQYF; CDR3nt: TGTGTCCAAAGCACAGATACGCAGTATTTT
v_gene: TRBV9; d_gene: TRBD2; abundance: NA; j_gene: TRBJ2-5; CDR3aa: CASSVQAGVSETQYF; CDR3nt: TGTGCCAGCAGCGTACAGGCGGGGGTCTCAGAGACCCAGTACTTC
v_gene: TRBV19; d_gene: TRBD2; abundance: NA; j_gene: TRBJ2-7; CDR3aa: CASSHRSRTRGYEQYF; CDR3nt: TGTGCCAGTAGCCACCGCTCCCGGACTAGAGGATACGAGCAGTACTTC
v_gene: TRBV28; d_gene: TRBD1; abundance: once; j_gene: TRBJ1-4; CDR3aa: CASSLSGGFEKLFF; CDR3nt: TGTGCCAGCAGTTTATCAGGGGGCTTTGAAAAACTGTTTTTT
v_gene: TRBV5-1; d_gene: NA; abundance: NA; j_gene: TRBJ1-1; CDR3aa: CASSPGLNTEAFF; CDR3nt: TGCGCCAGCAGCCCCGGGCTGAACACTGAAGCTTTCTTT
v_gene: TRBV1; d_gene: NA; abundance: NA; j_gene: TRBJ2-2; CDR3aa: CTSSHRTRGGVSNTGELFF; CDR3nt: TGCACCAGCAGCCACAGAACTCGCGGGGGGGTATCGAACACCGGGGAGCTGTTTTTT
v_gene: TRBV28; d_gene: NA; abundance: NA; j_gene: TRBJ1-5; CDR3aa: CASRGVYSNQPQHF; CDR3nt: TGTGCCAGTCGGGGGGTATATAGCAATCAGCCCCAGCATTTT